The following is a TCR beta chain sequence with its context. Its specificity is unknown. As to time point: cycle 4 day 1 (C4D1), after less than 7 weeks of nivolumab. All trial patients relapsed after autologous stem cell transplantation. Thawed PBMCs underwent magnetic negative selection to obtain purified CD8+ T cells. This specimen comes from a study of PD-1 blockade in classical Hodgkin lymphoma. Study results and caveats: There was a significant rise in CD4+ TCR diversity by C4D1, with no such rise for CD8+. TCR diversity at baseline was reported to be reduced in newly diagnosed patients relative to healthy donors. Baseline diversity was lower in partial responders and progressors than complete responders.

Profiling relied on immunoSEQ multiplex PCR, and the TCRdb table lists in-frame clones only, not all of them. The table records roughly 20,000 clones, about nine tenths of them present only once. This CDR3 is 12 amino acids long. Germline V gives CDR1 GTSNPN, CDR2 SVGIG (reference sequence). Trimming pared 5 bases from V and 0 bases from J, leaving 6 bases between. The sequences come from CD8+ T cells from blood, collected before the fourth cycle of nivolumab. The chain has TRBV30 and TRBJ2-3; D could derive from TRBD1 or TRBD2 (5 bases each). This clonotype was sampled from a human donor with classical Hodgkin lymphoma. The CDR3 nucleotides read TGTGCCTGGCGGGACAGCACAGATACGCAGTATTTT. Translated, it gives CAWRDSTDTQYF.